What follows are 30 T cell receptor beta chains derived from one specimen sequenced in a study of T cell responses to AZD1222 COVID-19 vaccine. Measured with immunoSEQ multiplex PCR; TCRdb has only the in-frame clones, and not every one. The sample has 86,000 or so clones; 88% are singletons. The sequencing used peripheral blood, collected 28 days after the second AZD1222 dose. All receptors come from an adult who received the AZD1222 COVID-19 vaccine.

This chain links TRBV10-1 with TRBJ2-1; 7 bases align to TRBD1. J gave up 2 bases and V 8 bases, and 9 bases lay outside the gene matches. Germline loops: CDR1 WNHNN, CDR2 SYGVQD (reference sequence). This CDR3 spans 15 amino acids. CDR3 sequence reads: CASSERGRAYNEQFF. The DNA for the CDR3 is TGCGCCAGCTCAGAGAGGGGGCGCGCCTACAATGAGCAGTTCTTC.

This clone was observed a single time. The rearrangement uses TRBV18 and TRBJ2-7, with a possible D match to TRBD1 (5 bases). This CDR3 comprises 14 residues. Between the trimmed V and J ends, which lost 5 bases and 2 bases, there was a span of 13 bases. CDR1 and CDR2 (germline): KGHSH, LQKENI. The CDR3: CASSSITGPYEQYF. DNA of the CDR3: TGTGCCAGCTCAAGTATCACAGGCCCCTACGAGCAGTACTTC.

Regarding this clone: Other nucleotide sequences in the sample specify the same CDR3. The gene calls are TRBV6-5 and TRBJ1-4; D remains unclear. CDR1 and CDR2 from the germline V gene are MNHEY and SVGAGI. Trimming took 0 bases from V and 8 from J, leaving 13 bases between them. The CDR3 spans 15 residues. This chain's CDR3 is CASSYSFGLGEKLFF. The DNA of the CDR3 is TGTGCCAGCAGTTACTCCTTTGGGTTGGGAGAAAAACTGTTTTTT.

The J gene is TRBJ1-3, the V gene TRBV3-1 (or the pseudogene TRBV3-2); D is possibly TRBD1 (5 bases). Germline loops: CDR1 LGHDT, CDR2 YNNKEL (reference sequence). The CDR3 totals 15 residues. V lost 3 bases and J 2 bases, leaving 11 bases between the germline ends. CDR3 in amino acids: CASSQGPDAGNTIYF. CDR3 DNA sequence: TGTGCCAGCAGCCAGGGACCAGACGCTGGAAACACCATATATTTT.

This clone came up once. This chain links TRBV3-1 (or the pseudogene TRBV3-2) with TRBJ1-1; TRBD1 agrees at 10 bases. There are 15 residues in the CDR3. With V trimmed by 4 bases and J by 2 bases, 4 bases remained unmatched. In germline, CDR1 is LGHDT, CDR2 YNNKEL (reference sequence). The CDR3 DNA reads TGTGCCAGCAGCCCCTGGGACAGGGGAAACACTGAAGCTTTCTTT. This codes for CASSPWDRGNTEAFF.

Only one count was recorded for this clone. This sequence joins TRBV24-1 and TRBJ1-5; 10 bases are a match to TRBD1. With 3 bases clipped from V and 7 bases from J, the junction kept 5 bases outside the gene matches. Germline lookup yields CDR1 KGHDR and CDR2 SFDVKD. This CDR3 has 15 amino acids. CDR3 region: CATSDQGTGDQPQHF. The CDR3 coding sequence is TGTGCCACCAGTGATCAAGGGACAGGGGACCAGCCCCAGCATTTT.

The chain joins TRBV12-3 or TRBV12-4 to TRBJ2-1; no definite D call. The CDR3 spans 12 residues. V shed 4 bases and J shed 4 bases, with 5 bases lying between them. CDR3 DNA: TGTGCCAGCAGTTACCCGTACAATGAGCAGTTCTTC. It yields the protein CASSYPYNEQFF.

V is TRBV5-1 and J is TRBJ1-1, with D possibly TRBD1 on 5 matching bases. The CDR3 spans 14 residues. CDR1 is SGHRS, CDR2 YFSETQ, per germline. Trimming shortened V by 2 bases and J by 0 bases, and 8 bases separated the two germline ends. DNA for the CDR3: TGCGCCAGCAGCTTCGGGGACTTGAACACTGAAGCTTTCTTT. It specifies CASSFGDLNTEAFF. Drawing the rest from reference TRBV5-1 and TRBJ1-1, the complete variable domain is KAGVTQTPRYLIKTRGQQVTLSCSPISGHRSVSWYQQTPGQGLQFLFEYFSETQRNKGNFPGRFSGRQFSNSRSEMNVSTLELGDSALYLCASSFGDLNTEAFFGQGTRLTVV.

The chain joins TRBV11-2 to TRBJ2-1; no clear D gene. Germline CDR1 and CDR2: SGHAT and FQNNGV. V dropped 0 bases and J dropped 6 bases, with 3 bases sitting between them. The CDR3 is made up of 12 amino acids. CDR3 sequence: CASSLEPNEQFF. CDR3 DNA sequence: TGTGCCAGCAGCTTAGAGCCCAATGAGCAGTTCTTC.

The chain employs TRBV5-5 and TRBJ1-2; tentatively, D is TRBD1 (5 bases). The CDR3 is made up of 15 amino acids. V dropped 5 bases and J dropped 2 bases, with 16 bases sitting between them. Germline values: CDR1 SGHKS, CDR2 YYEKEE (reference sequence). CDR3 in amino acids: CASRDNWGTNYGYTF. In nucleotides, the CDR3 is TGTGCCAGCAGGGATAACTGGGGGACCAACTATGGCTACACCTTC.

The rearrangement joins TRBV4-2 to TRBJ2-3; TRBD2 agrees at 9 bases. V shed 3 bases, J shed 6 bases, and the junction held 7 bases outside the gene matches. Germline V gives CDR1 LGHNA, CDR2 YNFKEQ. CDR3 length equals 15 residues. The CDR3 loop is CASSHTGTSYDTQYF. DNA for the CDR3: TGTGCCAGCAGCCATACCGGGACTAGCTACGATACGCAGTATTTT.

The genes are TRBV2 and TRBJ2-7, with D perhaps TRBD2 (5 bases). The CDR3 runs 11 residues. Germline V lookup: CDR1 SNHLY, CDR2 FYNNEI. Trimming stripped 7 bases from V and 7 bases from J, with 11 bases between. DNA of the CDR3: TGTGCCAGCACCACGAGGAGGGAGCAGTACTTC. This encodes CASTTRREQYF.

The chain couples TRBV7-2 to TRBJ1-5; D not resolved. The CDR3 contains 14 residues. Germline values: CDR1 SGHTA, CDR2 FQGNSA. Trimming shortened V by 2 bases and J by 7 bases, and 12 bases separated the two germline ends. The CDR3 DNA reads as TGTGCCAGCAGCTTATCAGGCCACGACCAGCCCCAGCATTTT. It translates to CASSLSGHDQPQHF.

The J gene is TRBJ1-6, the V gene TRBV7-9, with 8 bases aligning to TRBD1. Germline V CDR1 and CDR2: SEHNR, FQNEAQ (reference sequence). V lost 3 bases, J lost 5 bases, and 12 bases stayed unmatched. The CDR3 has 18 residues. The CDR3: CASSFSTLGQGHNSPLHF. The CDR3 nucleotides read TGTGCCAGCAGCTTCTCTACCCTAGGACAGGGTCATAATTCACCCCTCCACTTT.

The genes are TRBV10-3 and TRBJ1-2; a possible D gene is TRBD1 (6 bases). Germline values: CDR1 ENHRY, CDR2 SYGVKD. The CDR3 has 13 amino acids. The V gene lost 3 bases and the J gene lost 6 bases, with 11 bases spanning the gap. CDR3 DNA sequence: TGTGCCATCAGTGATTGGGGGCCAGATGGCTACACCTTC. Encoded protein: CAISDWGPDGYTF.

The sample holds one count of this clone. The V gene is TRBV21-1, the J gene TRBJ2-7; no check of the table's D call, TRBD2, against the DNA was made. TRBV21-1 is a listed pseudogene. The length of the CDR3 is 17 residues. The CDR3 loop is CASSKPRGAGAIYEQYF. CDR3 sequence (DNA): TGTGCCAGCAGCAAGCCCCGGGGAGCGGGAGCGATTTACGAGCAGTACTTC.

The chain uses TRBV6-5 and TRBJ2-1; the D gene could be TRBD1 or TRBD2 (5 bases each). Trimming took off 6 bases at V and 11 bases at J, with 17 bases between the two ends. The CDR3 loop spans 13 amino acids. CDR1 is MNHEY and CDR2 is SVGAGI in the germline V gene. In nucleotides, the CDR3 is TGTGCCAGCAGGGGGGATTCGGGACGTAAGCAGTTCTTC. Encoded protein: CASRGDSGRKQFF.

Ten or more counts support this clone. V and J are TRBV6-1 and TRBJ2-6; tentative D call: TRBD1 (5 bases). Between the trimmed V and J ends, which lost 2 bases and 0 bases, there was a span of 8 bases. Germline CDR1 is MNHNS and CDR2 is SASEGT. This CDR3 region has 16 residues. CDR3 amino acids: CASSEIQGSGANVLTF. CDR3 bases: TGTGCCAGCAGTGAAATTCAGGGCTCTGGGGCCAACGTCCTGACTTTC.

The rearrangement uses TRBV6-5 and TRBJ1-2; 7 nucleotides agree with TRBD1. The V and J ends lost 2 bases and 4 bases, in that order; junction bases with no gene match: 10. Germline V lookup: CDR1 MNHEY, CDR2 SVGAGI. The CDR3 runs to 16 residues. The CDR3 region has the DNA TGTGCCAGCAGTTACCACCGACAGGGTCCGGGCTATGGCTACACCTTC. This gives the protein CASSYHRQGPGYGYTF.

The rearrangement uses TRBV5-1 and TRBJ1-1; no clear D gene. The CDR3 covers 14 residues. V lost 0 bases and J 0 bases, leaving 6 bases between the germline ends. Germline CDR1 and CDR2: SGHRS and YFSETQ. DNA of the CDR3: TGCGCCAGCAGCTTGGGGGTCCTGAACACTGAAGCTTTCTTT. Residues: CASSLGVLNTEAFF.

This clone was observed a single time. The rearrangement links TRBV3-1 (or the pseudogene TRBV3-2) to TRBJ2-3; D is ambiguous. The CDR3 spans 13 residues. Trimming cost V 5 bases and J 3 bases, with 9 bases left between them. Germline lookup yields CDR1 LGHDT and CDR2 YNNKEL (reference sequence). The CDR3 loop is CASSGWRTDTQYF. The CDR3 DNA reads TGTGCCAGCAGCGGCTGGCGGACAGATACGCAGTATTTT.

The chain uses TRBV11-3 and TRBJ2-1, with 12 positions matching TRBD2. The CDR3 has 15 residues. CDR1 SGHNT and CDR2 YENEEA come from the germline V gene. Trimming at V came to 4 bases and at J to 5 bases, leaving 3 bases not matched to a gene. The CDR3 DNA reads TGTGCCAGCAGCTCGACTAGCGGGAGTAACAATGAGCAGTTCTTC. Amino acid sequence: CASSSTSGSNNEQFF.

The V gene is TRBV21-1, the J gene TRBJ2-1; the D call of TRBD2 is as the table states it, not checked on the DNA. TRBV21-1 corresponds to a pseudogene. The CDR3 totals 20 residues. Here the CDR3 DNA reads TGTGCCAGCAGCAAAGACGGGGGACGGCCAAGCGGGAGCTACTACAATGAGCAGTTCTTC. Translated: CASSKDGGRPSGSYYNEQFF.

This clone was seen once. At one boundary the junction diverges from the germline segment, which might be a read error. The V gene is TRBV9, the J gene TRBJ1-3, with TRBD1 as a possible D gene (6 bases). The CDR3 totals 15 residues. Germline V gives CDR1 SGDLS, CDR2 YYNGEE. CDR3 bases: TGTGCCAGCAGCGTAGATGGGGGCTCTAGAAACACCATATATTTT. Protein: CASSVDGGSRNTIYF.

The genes are TRBV2 and TRBJ2-2; D gene uncertain. Germline V gene lookup returns CDR1 SNHLY and CDR2 FYNNEI. The CDR3 loop spans 13 amino acids. The V end lost 7 bases, the J end lost 4 bases, and 10 bases lay between the germline ends. The CDR3 spells CASKVVVTGELFF. The CDR3 nucleotides are TGTGCCAGCAAGGTGGTGGTCACCGGGGAGCTGTTTTTT.

The chain recombines TRBV6-1 with TRBJ1-1; TRBD1 might be the D (6 bases). The CDR3 runs 15 residues. From germline, CDR1 is MNHNS and CDR2 SASEGT. Trimming removed 2 bases from V and 4 bases from J, with 14 bases in between. The CDR3: CASSESPQGITEAFF. CDR3 sequence (DNA): TGTGCCAGCAGTGAATCCCCACAGGGAATCACTGAAGCTTTCTTT.

CDR3 bases: TGTGCCAGCGGAAGGGGGGATCAGCCCCAGCATTTT. Encoded protein: CASGRGDQPQHF. The rearrangement uses TRBV27 and TRBJ1-5, with D perhaps matching TRBD1 (6 bases). V lost 8 bases and J 5 bases, leaving 10 bases between the germline ends. Germline values: CDR1 MNHEY, CDR2 SMNVEV (reference sequence). CDR3 size: 12 residues.

The V call is TRBV6-1, the J call TRBJ2-1; D gene uncertain. CDR1 MNHNS and CDR2 SASEGT come from the germline V gene. V dropped 1 base and J dropped 0 bases, with 4 bases sitting between them. There are 14 residues in the CDR3. The CDR3 region is CASSEGASYNEQFF. The CDR3 DNA reads TGTGCCAGCAGTGAAGGGGCCTCCTACAATGAGCAGTTCTTC.

A few counts support this clone. The rearrangement uses TRBV3-1 (or the pseudogene TRBV3-2) and TRBJ1-1; unclear D gene. Between the trimmed V and J ends, which lost 4 bases and 0 bases, there was a span of 9 bases. Germline assignment: CDR1 LGHDT and CDR2 YNNKEL (reference sequence). This CDR3 region has 14 residues. This CDR3 reads CASSLRDMNTEAFF. The CDR3 nucleotides are TGTGCCAGCAGCCTTCGCGATATGAACACTGAAGCTTTCTTT.

V is TRBV11-2 and J is TRBJ2-5; D is undetermined. This CDR3 comprises 14 residues. The ends were cut back, 0 bases at V and 4 bases at J, with 9 bases in the middle. Germline values: CDR1 SGHAT, CDR2 FQNNGV. The CDR3 nucleotides are TGTGCCAGCAGCTTAGAAATACCCACAGAGACCCAGTACTTC. It translates to CASSLEIPTETQYF.